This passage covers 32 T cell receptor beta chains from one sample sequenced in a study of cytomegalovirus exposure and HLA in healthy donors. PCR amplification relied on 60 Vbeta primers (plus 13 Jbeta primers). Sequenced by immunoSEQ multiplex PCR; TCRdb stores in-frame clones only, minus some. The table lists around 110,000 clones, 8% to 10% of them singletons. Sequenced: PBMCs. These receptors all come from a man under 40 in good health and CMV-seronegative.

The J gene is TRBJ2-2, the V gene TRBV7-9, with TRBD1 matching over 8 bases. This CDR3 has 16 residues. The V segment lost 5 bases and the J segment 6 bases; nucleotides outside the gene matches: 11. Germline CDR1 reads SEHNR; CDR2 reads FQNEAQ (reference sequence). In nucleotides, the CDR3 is TGTGCCAGCAGCCTAACACGGACAGGGTCCCCCGGGGAGCTGTTTTTT. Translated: CASSLTRTGSPGELFF.

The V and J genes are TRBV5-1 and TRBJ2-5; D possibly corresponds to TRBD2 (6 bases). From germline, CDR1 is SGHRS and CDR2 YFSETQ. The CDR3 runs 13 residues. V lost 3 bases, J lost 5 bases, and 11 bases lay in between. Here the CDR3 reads CASSSGRWETQYF. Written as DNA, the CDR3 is TGCGCCAGCAGCTCGGGGAGGTGGGAGACCCAGTACTTC.

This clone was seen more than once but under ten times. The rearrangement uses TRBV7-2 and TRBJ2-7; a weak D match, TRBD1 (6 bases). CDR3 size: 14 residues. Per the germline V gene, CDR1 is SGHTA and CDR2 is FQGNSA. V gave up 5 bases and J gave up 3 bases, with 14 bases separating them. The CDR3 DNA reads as TGTGCCAGCAGCCATGGACAGCCGGTCTACGAGCAGTACTTC. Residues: CASSHGQPVYEQYF.

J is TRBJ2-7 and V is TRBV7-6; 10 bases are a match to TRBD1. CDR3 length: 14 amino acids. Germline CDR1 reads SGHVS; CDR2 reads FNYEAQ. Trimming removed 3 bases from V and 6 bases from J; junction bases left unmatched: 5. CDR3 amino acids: CASSFWTGGGEQYF. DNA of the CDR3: TGTGCCAGCAGCTTCTGGACAGGGGGAGGCGAGCAGTACTTC.

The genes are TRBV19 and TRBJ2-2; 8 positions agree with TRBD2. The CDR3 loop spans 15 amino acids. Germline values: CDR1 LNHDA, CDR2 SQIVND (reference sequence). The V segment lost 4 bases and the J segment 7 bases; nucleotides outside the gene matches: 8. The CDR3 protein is CASSSLAGLGGELFF. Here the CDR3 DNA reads TGTGCCAGTAGTAGTCTAGCGGGTTTAGGCGGGGAGCTGTTTTTT. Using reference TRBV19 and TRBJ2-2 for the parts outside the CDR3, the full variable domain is DGGITQSPKYLFRKEGQNVTLSCEQNLNHDAMYWYRQDPGQGLRLIYYSQIVNDFQKGDIAEGYSVSREKKESFPLTVTSAQKNPTAFYLCASSSLAGLGGELFFGEGSRLTVL.

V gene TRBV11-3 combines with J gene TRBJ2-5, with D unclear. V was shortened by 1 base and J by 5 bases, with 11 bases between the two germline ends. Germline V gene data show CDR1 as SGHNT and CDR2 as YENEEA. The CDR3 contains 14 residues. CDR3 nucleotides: TGTGCCAGCAGCTTAGTTTCCGGGTTGGAGACCCAGTACTTC. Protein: CASSLVSGLETQYF.

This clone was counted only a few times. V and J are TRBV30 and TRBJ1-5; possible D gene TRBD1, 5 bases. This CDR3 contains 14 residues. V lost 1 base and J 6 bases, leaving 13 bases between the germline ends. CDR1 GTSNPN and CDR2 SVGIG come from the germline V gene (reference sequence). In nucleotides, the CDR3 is TGTGCCTGGAGTGGGGAAGGGGCCAGTCAGCCCCAGCATTTT. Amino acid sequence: CAWSGEGASQPQHF.

The CDR3 protein is CASSLAKGDREQFF. For the CDR3, the DNA is TGTGCCAGCAGCTTAGCTAAAGGGGATCGGGAGCAGTTCTTC. The chain couples TRBV11-3 to TRBJ2-1; the D gene is possibly TRBD1 (5 bases). The CDR3 has 14 residues. V was shortened by 1 base and J by 10 bases, with 14 bases between the two germline ends. Germline V CDR1 and CDR2: SGHNT, YENEEA.

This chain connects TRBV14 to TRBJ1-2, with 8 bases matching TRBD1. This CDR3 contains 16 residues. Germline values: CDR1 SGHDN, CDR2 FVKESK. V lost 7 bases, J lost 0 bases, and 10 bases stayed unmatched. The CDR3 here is CASNDRGDYTNYGYTF. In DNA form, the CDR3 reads TGTGCCAGCAACGACAGGGGCGATTATACTAACTATGGCTACACCTTC.

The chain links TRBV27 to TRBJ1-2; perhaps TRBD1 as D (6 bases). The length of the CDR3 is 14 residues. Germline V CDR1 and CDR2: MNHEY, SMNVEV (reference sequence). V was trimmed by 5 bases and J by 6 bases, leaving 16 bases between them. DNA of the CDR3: TGTGCCAGCAGTGAACAGGGCAGGAAGGATGGCTACACCTTC. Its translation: CASSEQGRKDGYTF.

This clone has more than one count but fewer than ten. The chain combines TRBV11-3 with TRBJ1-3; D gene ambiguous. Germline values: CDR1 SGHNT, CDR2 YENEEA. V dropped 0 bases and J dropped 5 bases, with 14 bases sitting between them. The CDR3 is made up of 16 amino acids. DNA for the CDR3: TGTGCCAGCAGCTTAGATGGTGACACGGGGAGAAACACCATATATTTT. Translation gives CASSLDGDTGRNTIYF.

CDR3 residues: CASGFQREVQYF. The CDR3 DNA reads as TGTGCTAGTGGTTTCCAACGAGAGGTGCAGTACTTC. The chain recombines TRBV12-5 with TRBJ2-7; D is unclear. The germline CDR1 and CDR2 sequences are LGHNT and FRNRAP. The CDR3 length is 12 residues. Trimming took off 3 bases at V and 9 bases at J, with 12 bases between the two ends.

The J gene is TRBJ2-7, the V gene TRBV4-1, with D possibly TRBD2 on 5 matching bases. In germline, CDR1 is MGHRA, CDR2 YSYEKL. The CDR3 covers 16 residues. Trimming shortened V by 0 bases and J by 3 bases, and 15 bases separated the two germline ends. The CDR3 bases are TGCGCCAGCAGCCAAGAATGGGAGTTCCGGGGCTACGAGCAGTACTTC. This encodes CASSQEWEFRGYEQYF.

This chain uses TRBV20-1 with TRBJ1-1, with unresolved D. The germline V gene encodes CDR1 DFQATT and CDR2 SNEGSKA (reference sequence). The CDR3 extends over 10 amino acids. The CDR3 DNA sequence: TGCAGGGCAGGGAACACTGAAGCTTTCTTT. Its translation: CRAGNTEAFF.

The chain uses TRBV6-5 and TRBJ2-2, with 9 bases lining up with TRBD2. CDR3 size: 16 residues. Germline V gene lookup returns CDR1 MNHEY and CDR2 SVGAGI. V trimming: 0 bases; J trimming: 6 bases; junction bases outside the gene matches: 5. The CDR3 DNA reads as TGTGCCAGCAGTTACTCAGGGACTAGCCACTCCGGGGAGCTGTTTTTT. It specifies CASSYSGTSHSGELFF.

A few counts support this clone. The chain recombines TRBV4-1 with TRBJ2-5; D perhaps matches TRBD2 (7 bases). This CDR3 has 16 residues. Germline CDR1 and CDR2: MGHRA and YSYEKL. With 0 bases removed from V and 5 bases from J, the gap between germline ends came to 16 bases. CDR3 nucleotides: TGCGCCAGCAGCCAAGATGTAACGGGGGGCCGGGAGACCCAGTACTTC. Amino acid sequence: CASSQDVTGGRETQYF.

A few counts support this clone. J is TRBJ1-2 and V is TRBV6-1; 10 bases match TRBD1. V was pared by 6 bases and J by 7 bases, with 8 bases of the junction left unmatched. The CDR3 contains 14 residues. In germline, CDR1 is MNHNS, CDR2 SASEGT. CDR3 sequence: CASSRTGGVRGYTF. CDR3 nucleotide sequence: TGTGCCAGCAGCCGGACAGGGGGTGTCCGTGGCTACACCTTC.

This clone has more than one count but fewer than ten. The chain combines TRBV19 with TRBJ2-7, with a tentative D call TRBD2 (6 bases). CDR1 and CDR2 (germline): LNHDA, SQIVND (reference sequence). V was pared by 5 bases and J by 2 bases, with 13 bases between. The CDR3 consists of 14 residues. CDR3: CASSPGTATYEQYF. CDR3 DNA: TGTGCCAGTAGTCCGGGGACTGCCACCTACGAGCAGTACTTC.

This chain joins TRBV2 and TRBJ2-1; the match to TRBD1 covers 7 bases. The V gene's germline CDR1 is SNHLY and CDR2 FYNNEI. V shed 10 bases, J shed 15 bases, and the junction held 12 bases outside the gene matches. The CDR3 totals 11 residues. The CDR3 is CATRGQSTTFF. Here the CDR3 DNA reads TGTGCCACTCGGGGACAGTCCACCACGTTCTTC.

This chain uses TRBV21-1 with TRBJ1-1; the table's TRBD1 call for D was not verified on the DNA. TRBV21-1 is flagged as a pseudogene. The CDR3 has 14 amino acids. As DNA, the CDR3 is TGTGCCAGCAAGGACAGGGGGCGAAACACTGAAGCTTTCTTT. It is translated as CASKDRGRNTEAFF.

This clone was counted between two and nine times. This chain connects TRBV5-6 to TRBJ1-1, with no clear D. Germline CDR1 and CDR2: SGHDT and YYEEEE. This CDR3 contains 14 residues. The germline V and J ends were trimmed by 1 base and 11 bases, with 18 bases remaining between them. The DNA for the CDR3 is TGTGCCAGCAGCTTGTTATCCCCCAAGGGAGCGGCTTTCTTT. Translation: CASSLLSPKGAAFF.

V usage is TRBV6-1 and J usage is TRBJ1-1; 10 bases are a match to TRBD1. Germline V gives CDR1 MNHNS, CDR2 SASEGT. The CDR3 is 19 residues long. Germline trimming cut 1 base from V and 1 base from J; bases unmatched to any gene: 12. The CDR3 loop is CASSEGGQGRIVSNTEAFF. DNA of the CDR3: TGTGCCAGCAGTGAAGGGGGACAGGGGCGAATAGTGTCGAACACTGAAGCTTTCTTT.

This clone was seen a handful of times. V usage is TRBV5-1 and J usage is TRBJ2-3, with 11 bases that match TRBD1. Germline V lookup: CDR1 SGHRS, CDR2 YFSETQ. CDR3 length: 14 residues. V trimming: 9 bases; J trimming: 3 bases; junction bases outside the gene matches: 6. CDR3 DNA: TGCGCCACGTCCCGGGACAGGGGGACAGATACGCAGTATTTT. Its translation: CATSRDRGTDTQYF.

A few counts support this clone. The CDR3 sequence: CASRKKRTGFGYTF. The CDR3 nucleotides read TGTGCCAGCCGAAAAAAAAGGACAGGGTTTGGCTACACCTTC. The V and J genes are TRBV2 and TRBJ1-2; 8 bases align to TRBD1. The CDR3 loop spans 14 amino acids. CDR1 SNHLY and CDR2 FYNNEI come from the germline V gene. V was pared by 8 bases and J by 7 bases, with 12 bases of the junction left unmatched.

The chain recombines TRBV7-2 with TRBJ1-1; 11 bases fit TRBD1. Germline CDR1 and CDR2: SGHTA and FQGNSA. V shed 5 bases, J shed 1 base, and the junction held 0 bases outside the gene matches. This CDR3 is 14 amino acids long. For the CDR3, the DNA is TGTGCCAGCAGCGGACAGGGGGCGAACACTGAAGCTTTCTTT. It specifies CASSGQGANTEAFF.

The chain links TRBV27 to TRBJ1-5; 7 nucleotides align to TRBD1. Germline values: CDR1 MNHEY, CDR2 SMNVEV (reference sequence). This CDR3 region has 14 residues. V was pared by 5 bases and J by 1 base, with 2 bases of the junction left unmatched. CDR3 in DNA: TGTGCCAGCAGTCAACAGGGGAGCAATCAGCCCCAGCATTTT. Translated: CASSQQGSNQPQHF.

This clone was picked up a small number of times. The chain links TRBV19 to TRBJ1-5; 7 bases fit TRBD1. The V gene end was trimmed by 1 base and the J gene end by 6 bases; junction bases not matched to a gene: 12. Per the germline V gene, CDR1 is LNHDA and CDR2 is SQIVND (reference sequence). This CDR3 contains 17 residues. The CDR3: CASSIARGHRGGQPQHF. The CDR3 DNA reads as TGTGCCAGTAGTATAGCGAGGGGGCACAGGGGTGGTCAGCCCCAGCATTTT.

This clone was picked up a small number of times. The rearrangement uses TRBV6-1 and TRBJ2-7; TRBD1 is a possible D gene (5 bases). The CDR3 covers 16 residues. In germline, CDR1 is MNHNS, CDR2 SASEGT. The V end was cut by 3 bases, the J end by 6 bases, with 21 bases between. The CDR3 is CASSDPVQGREVEQYF. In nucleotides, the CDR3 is TGTGCCAGCAGTGACCCTGTTCAGGGTCGAGAGGTCGAGCAGTACTTC.

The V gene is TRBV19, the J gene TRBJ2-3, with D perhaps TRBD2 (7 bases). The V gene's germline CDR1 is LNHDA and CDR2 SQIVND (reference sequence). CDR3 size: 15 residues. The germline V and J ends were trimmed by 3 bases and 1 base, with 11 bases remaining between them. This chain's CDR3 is CASSMGGRGTDTQYF. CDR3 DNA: TGTGCCAGTAGTATGGGGGGGCGCGGCACAGATACGCAGTATTTT.

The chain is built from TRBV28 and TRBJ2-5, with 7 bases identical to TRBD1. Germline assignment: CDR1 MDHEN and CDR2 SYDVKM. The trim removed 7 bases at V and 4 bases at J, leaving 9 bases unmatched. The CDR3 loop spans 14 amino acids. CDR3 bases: TGTGCCAGCACCCTAACACAGGGGCGAGAGACCCAGTACTTC. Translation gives CASTLTQGRETQYF.

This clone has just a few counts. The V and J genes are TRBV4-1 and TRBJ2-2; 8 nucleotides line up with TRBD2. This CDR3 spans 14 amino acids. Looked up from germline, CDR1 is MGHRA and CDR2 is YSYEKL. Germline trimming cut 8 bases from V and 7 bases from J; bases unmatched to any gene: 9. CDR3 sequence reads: CASRTSRGGGELFF. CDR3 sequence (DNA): TGCGCCAGCCGGACTAGCCGGGGAGGCGGGGAGCTGTTTTTT.

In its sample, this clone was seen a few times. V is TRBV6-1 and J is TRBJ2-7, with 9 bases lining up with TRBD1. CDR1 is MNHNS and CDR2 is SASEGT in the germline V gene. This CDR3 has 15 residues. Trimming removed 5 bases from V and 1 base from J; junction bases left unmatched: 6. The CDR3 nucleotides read TGTGCCAGCAGTACGACAGGGGGAGGGTCCTACGAGCAGTACTTC. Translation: CASSTTGGGSYEQYF.